This T cell receptor beta chain originates from a study of blood T cell repertoires in COVID-19. Generated by immunoSEQ multiplex PCR, the TCRdb table keeps only in-frame clones and is missing some. The data contain about 150,000 clones, approximately 86% of them singletons. V lost 4 bases and J lost 0, with 10 bases in between. The CDR3 covers 15 residues. Germline loops: CDR1 SEHNR, CDR2 FQNEAQ (reference sequence). The sequenced sample consisted of peripheral blood. The receptor was isolated from a man in his 70s with acute or convalescent COVID-19. V is TRBV7-9 and J is TRBJ1-5, with TRBD1 as a possible D gene (5 bases). DNA for the CDR3: TGTGCCAGCAGCTCCGGGGACTATAGCAATCAGCCCCAGCATTTT. Translated, it gives CASSSGDYSNQPQHF. The variable domain in full, with the rest retrieved from reference TRBV7-9 and TRBJ1-5, is DTGVSQNPRHKITKRGQNVTFRCDPISEHNRLYWYRQTLGQGPEFLTYFQNEAQLEKSRLLSDRFSAERPKGSFSTLEIQRTEQGDSAMYLCASSSGDYSNQPQHFGDGTRLSIL.